The 25 T cell receptor beta chains below all came from one sample that was sequenced in a study of cytomegalovirus exposure and HLA in healthy donors. The primer mix had 60 Vbeta and 13 Jbeta primers. The table came from immunoSEQ multiplex PCR; TCRdb's copy has only in-frame clones and leaves some out. The sample includes some 110,000 clones, 13% to 15% of them seen just once. The sample taken for sequencing was PBMCs. The receptors originated from a female donor in good health and CMV-seronegative.

This clone was seen a handful of times. The gene calls are TRBV30 and TRBJ1-2, with 9 bases fitting TRBD1. Germline assignment: CDR1 GTSNPN and CDR2 SVGIG (reference sequence). The CDR3 loop spans 14 amino acids. Trimming took 5 bases from V and 8 from J; bases not matched to a gene: 12. The CDR3 nucleotides read TGTGCCTGGGGGGGTAAACAGGGGGCAAGGGGCTACACCTTC. This translates into CAWGGKQGARGYTF.

This chain uses TRBV11-2 with TRBJ2-7, with D maybe TRBD2 (7 bases). Trimming took off 3 bases at V and 1 base at J, with 13 bases between the two ends. From germline, CDR1 is SGHAT and CDR2 FQNNGV. The CDR3 length is 15 residues. CDR3 loop: CASSLPGGLSYEQYF. The CDR3 region has the DNA TGTGCCAGCAGCTTGCCGGGGGGCCTTTCCTACGAGCAGTACTTC.

CDR3 DNA: TGTGCCAGCAGCTTTGAGGCCTCTGGGGCCAACGTCCTGACTTTC. It translates to CASSFEASGANVLTF. The chain has TRBV5-5 and TRBJ2-6; no reliable D call. The CDR3 is 15 amino acids. CDR1 and CDR2 from the germline V gene are SGHKS and YYEKEE (reference sequence). The V end was cut by 2 bases, the J end by 0 bases, with 6 bases between.

A few counts support this clone. The V and J genes are TRBV7-2 and TRBJ1-5; TRBD1 is a possible D gene (6 bases). The length of the CDR3 is 15 residues. The germline V and J ends were trimmed by 3 bases and 5 bases, with 14 bases remaining between them. Germline V lookup: CDR1 SGHTA, CDR2 FQGNSA. The CDR3 bases are TGTGCCAGCAGCTTGCAGGGGAGAAGGGATCAGCCCCAGCATTTT. Amino acids: CASSLQGRRDQPQHF.

This clone was found a few times. This chain joins TRBV4-3 and TRBJ2-2, with a possible D match to TRBD2 (5 bases). V was cut by 2 bases and J by 7 bases, with 11 bases left in between. Germline loops: CDR1 LGHNA, CDR2 YSLEER. The CDR3 is 14 amino acids. The CDR3: CASSQRGRNGELFF. CDR3 DNA: TGCGCCAGCAGCCAACGGGGAAGGAACGGGGAGCTGTTTTTT.

The table lists this clone with a few counts. The V and J genes are TRBV6-5 and TRBJ2-7, with 8 positions matching TRBD1. Per germline, CDR1 MNHEY and CDR2 SVGAGI. The CDR3 sequence is 15 residues long. J gave up 2 bases and V 0 bases, and 3 bases lay outside the gene matches. CDR3 protein: CASSYSTGGPYEQYF. Written as DNA, the CDR3 is TGTGCCAGCAGTTACTCAACAGGGGGTCCCTACGAGCAGTACTTC.

This chain links TRBV5-8 with TRBJ2-1; TRBD1 aligns across 9 bases. CDR1 is SGHTS, CDR2 YDEGEE, per germline. Unmatched junction bases numbered 4, after V lost 2 bases and J lost 4 bases. The CDR3 is 15 residues long. The CDR3 spells CASSFRTGVYNEQFF. The CDR3 nucleotides are TGTGCCAGCAGCTTTAGGACAGGGGTATACAATGAGCAGTTCTTC.

The V gene is TRBV28, the J gene TRBJ1-1, with D perhaps matching TRBD1 (5 bases). Germline CDR1 is MDHEN and CDR2 is SYDVKM. CDR3 length: 16 residues. Trimming removed 8 bases at V and 4 bases at J, with 23 bases between. Written as DNA, the CDR3 is TGTGCCAGCGATACGTATCCAAACAGGATTTCCACTGAAGCTTTCTTT. Protein product: CASDTYPNRISTEAFF. The full variable domain, rest sourced from reference TRBV28 and TRBJ1-1, is DVKVTQSSRYLVKRTGEKVFLECVQDMDHENMFWYRQDPGLGLRLIYFSYDVKMKEKGDIPEGYSVSREKKERFSLILESASTNQTSMYLCASDTYPNRISTEAFFGQGTRLTVV.

This clone was recorded a few times. V is TRBV6-5 and J is TRBJ2-7, with D possibly TRBD2 on 6 matching bases. This CDR3 is 14 amino acids long. The germline V and J ends were trimmed by 6 bases and 0 bases, with 12 bases remaining between them. Germline values: CDR1 MNHEY, CDR2 SVGAGI. CDR3 in amino acids: CASSSTGLSYEQYF. The CDR3 DNA is TGTGCCAGCAGCTCCACGGGACTCTCCTACGAGCAGTACTTC.

This clone appeared a few times. The J gene is TRBJ2-1, the V gene TRBV9; no firm D call. Germline CDR1 reads SGDLS; CDR2 reads YYNGEE. This CDR3 is 14 amino acids long. Trimming pared 0 bases from V and 7 bases from J, leaving 11 bases between. The CDR3 loop reads CASSVASGPNEQFF. CDR3 in DNA: TGTGCCAGCAGCGTAGCTTCAGGCCCGAATGAGCAGTTCTTC.

The rearrangement uses TRBV28 and TRBJ2-2; D not certain. The germline V and J ends were trimmed by 1 base and 3 bases, with 6 bases remaining between them. The CDR3 covers 14 residues. From germline, CDR1 is MDHEN and CDR2 SYDVKM. The DNA for the CDR3 is TGTGCCAGCAGTTTATTCCGAGACACCGGGGAGCTGTTTTTT. It encodes CASSLFRDTGELFF.

The chain recombines TRBV28 with TRBJ1-1; D not certain. Germline lookup yields CDR1 MDHEN and CDR2 SYDVKM. The CDR3 spans 13 residues. V shed 3 bases and J shed 1 base, with 6 bases lying between them. The CDR3 DNA is TGTGCCAGCAGTTTCCGCAGGAACACTGAAGCTTTCTTT. Protein product: CASSFRRNTEAFF.

This chain joins TRBV5-4 and TRBJ1-6, with 7 bases aligning to TRBD1. Germline V gene lookup returns CDR1 SGHNT and CDR2 YYREEE (reference sequence). The V segment lost 0 bases and the J segment 7 bases; nucleotides outside the gene matches: 7. The CDR3 sequence is 16 residues long. The CDR3 nucleotides read TGTGCCAGCAGCTTGGTCGACAGGGCGCTGAATTCACCCCTCCACTTT. The encoded protein is CASSLVDRALNSPLHF.

This rearrangement joins TRBV6-5 to TRBJ2-3, with D possibly matching TRBD2 (6 bases). The CDR3 spans 14 residues. V lost 6 bases to trimming and J lost 1 base, with 11 bases between them. Germline CDR1 reads MNHEY; CDR2 reads SVGAGI. CDR3 in amino acids: CASRRDFRTDTQYF. CDR3 nucleotides: TGTGCCAGCAGGCGGGACTTCCGCACAGATACGCAGTATTTT.

This clone was seen once. The rearrangement joins TRBV4-3 to TRBJ2-7, with 7 bases that match TRBD2. Germline-derived CDR1 and CDR2 are LGHNA and YSLEER. This CDR3 region has 16 residues. With V trimmed by 4 bases and J by 2 bases, 11 bases remained unmatched. CDR3 coding DNA: TGCGCCAGCAGCCGACTTCCCGCGGGAGAGGCCTACGAGCAGTACTTC. Translating gives CASSRLPAGEAYEQYF.

This clone was counted a few times. The chain recombines TRBV10-2 with TRBJ2-3; 8 bases are a match to TRBD1. This CDR3 region has 15 residues. The V gene's germline CDR1 is WSHSY and CDR2 SAAADI. Trimming removed 5 bases from V and 0 bases from J; junction bases left unmatched: 4. Written as DNA, the CDR3 is TGCGCCAGCAGTCCGACAGGGGCGAGCACAGATACGCAGTATTTT. Residues: CASSPTGASTDTQYF.

This chain links TRBV15 with TRBJ1-2, with 7 bases matching TRBD1. The germline gives CDR1 LNHNV, CDR2 YYDKDF (reference sequence). With 0 bases clipped from V and 4 bases from J, the junction kept 2 bases outside the gene matches. The CDR3 totals 14 residues. CDR3 coding DNA: TGTGCCACCAGCAGAGATCGGACAGGCTATGGCTACACCTTC. Residues: CATSRDRTGYGYTF.

The V and J genes are TRBV18 and TRBJ1-2; possibly TRBD1 for D (6 bases). CDR3 size: 13 residues. CDR1 and CDR2 (germline): KGHSH, LQKENI. Trimming cost V 6 bases and J 2 bases, with 10 bases left between them. CDR3 amino acids: CASSLGQNYGYTF. CDR3 nucleotide sequence: TGTGCCAGCTCCCTAGGACAGAACTATGGCTACACCTTC. The whole variable domain, filled in from reference TRBV18 and TRBJ1-2, reads NAGVMQNPRHLVRRRGQEARLRCSPMKGHSHVYWYRQLPEEGLKFMVYLQKENIIDESGMPKERFSAEFPKEGPSILRIQQVVRGDSAAYFCASSLGQNYGYTFGSGTRLTVV.

The chain couples TRBV19 to TRBJ2-2; 7 bases line up with TRBD1. V was pared by 7 bases and J by 1 base, with 12 bases of the junction left unmatched. CDR1 is LNHDA, CDR2 SQIVND, per germline (reference sequence). The CDR3 contains 17 residues. CDR3 in DNA: TGTGCCAGTACTGGGGCTACCGGGACAGAGAACACCGGGGAGCTGTTTTTT. It encodes CASTGATGTENTGELFF. Looking up the rest from reference TRBV19 and TRBJ2-2 gives the full variable domain: DGGITQSPKYLFRKEGQNVTLSCEQNLNHDAMYWYRQDPGQGLRLIYYSQIVNDFQKGDIAEGYSVSREKKESFPLTVTSAQKNPTAFYLCASTGATGTENTGELFFGEGSRLTVL.

The chain links TRBV6-4 to TRBJ2-3, with D perhaps matching TRBD1 (5 bases). Germline V CDR1 and CDR2: MRHNA, SNTAGT. Trimming shortened V by 5 bases and J by 0 bases, and 9 bases separated the two germline ends. The CDR3 totals 14 residues. CDR3 bases: TGTGCCAGCAGTCTAGACAGCAGCACAGATACGCAGTATTTT. Its translation is CASSLDSSTDTQYF.

This clone has just a few counts. The V and J genes are TRBV5-1 and TRBJ1-2; the D gene is possibly TRBD1 (6 bases). CDR3 length: 12 amino acids. Deletions cut 4 bases from V and 7 bases from J, with 11 bases between. Looked up from germline, CDR1 is SGHRS and CDR2 is YFSETQ. In DNA form, the CDR3 reads TGCGCCAGCAGCGCTACAGGGATTGGCTACACCTTC. It is translated as CASSATGIGYTF. The full variable domain, rest sourced from reference TRBV5-1 and TRBJ1-2, is KAGVTQTPRYLIKTRGQQVTLSCSPISGHRSVSWYQQTPGQGLQFLFEYFSETQRNKGNFPGRFSGRQFSNSRSEMNVSTLELGDSALYLCASSATGIGYTFGSGTRLTVV.

This clone was detected only a few times. This chain connects TRBV18 to TRBJ1-1; TRBD1 matches at 7 bases. V lost 3 bases and J lost 0; bases outside the gene matches: 10. CDR1 KGHSH and CDR2 LQKENI come from the germline V gene. The CDR3 runs 17 residues. The CDR3 reads CASSPPGTGVMNTEAFF. The CDR3 DNA reads TGTGCCAGCTCACCTCCGGGAACAGGGGTCATGAACACTGAAGCTTTCTTT. Full variable domain (missing parts from reference TRBV18 and TRBJ1-1): NAGVMQNPRHLVRRRGQEARLRCSPMKGHSHVYWYRQLPEEGLKFMVYLQKENIIDESGMPKERFSAEFPKEGPSILRIQQVVRGDSAAYFCASSPPGTGVMNTEAFFGQGTRLTVV.

This clone came up a few times. The gene calls are TRBV15 and TRBJ2-5, with D hard to call. Germline assignment: CDR1 LNHNV and CDR2 YYDKDF (reference sequence). Trimming stripped 0 bases from V and 7 bases from J, with 9 bases between. The CDR3 extends over 13 amino acids. This CDR3 is CATSRDISWTQYF. DNA for the CDR3: TGTGCCACCAGCAGAGATATCTCGTGGACCCAGTACTTC.

Comment on this clone: The junction does not match germline at one end; this may be a read error. V gene TRBV4-3 combines with J gene TRBJ1-1, with 7 bases fitting TRBD1. This CDR3 region has 14 residues. Germline CDR1 LGHNA, CDR2 YSLEER. The CDR3 loop is CASSQDKTGYETFF. Written as DNA, the CDR3 is TGCGCCAGCAGCCAAGATAAGACAGGGTATGAAACTTTCTTT.

The V call is TRBV28, the J call TRBJ2-3, with a tentative D call TRBD1 (5 bases). The germline V gene encodes CDR1 MDHEN and CDR2 SYDVKM. V shed 4 bases and J shed 4 bases, with 6 bases lying between them. The CDR3 has 12 residues. The CDR3 region is CASSYRPDTQYF. As DNA, the CDR3 is TGTGCCAGCAGTTACAGGCCAGATACGCAGTATTTT.